The sequence of this TCR beta chain was determined in a study of beta chain features in type 1 diabetes. Investigators reverse transcribed all isolated RNA, so they sequenced expressed TCRB transcripts. Data came from immunoSEQ multiplex PCR; TCRdb stores just in-frame clones and leaves some out. The table records hundreds of thousands of clones, approximately 10% of them present only once. Per germline, CDR1 SNHLY and CDR2 FYNNEI. The V and J ends lost 4 bases and 1 base respectively, with 7 bases between them. The CDR3 consists of 13 residues. The table lists this clone with a few counts. At the DNA level, this CDR3 is encoded by other sequences in the same sample as well.

The rearrangement joins TRBV2 to TRBJ2-5, with D hard to call. The sequence came from a woman aged 18 to 35 in good health. The sample taken for sequencing was naive CD4+ T cells from blood. CDR3 residues: CASSVGLQETQYF. In DNA form, the CDR3 reads TGTGCCAGCAGTGTTGGTCTCCAAGAGACCCAGTACTTC.